This T cell receptor (beta chain) was sequenced during a study of blood T cell repertoires in COVID-19. Overall study: Some COVID-19 samples were acute and others convalescent; all came from the United States, Italy and Spain. T cells, B-cell-depleted T cells, or PBMCs supplied cDNA or gDNA.

Authors' data handling: Quantification of nucleated cells was approximated via reference gene primer amplification. TCRdb's table, derived via immunoSEQ multiplex PCR, lists solely in-frame clones and lacks some. V, J and clone size reflect that table, while D and trimming were determined from the DNA. The table includes some 370,000 clones, over 75% detected once. This clone has more than one count but fewer than ten. In Seattle, patients joined the study during active infection and were tracked longitudinally. Per germline, CDR1 MNHEY and CDR2 SVGAGI. This CDR3 is built from 12 residues. The V and J ends lost 6 bases and 7 bases respectively, with 13 bases between them.

The TCR sequence derives from a young woman with COVID-19, enrolled during active disease. Material: peripheral blood. The chain couples TRBV6-5 to TRBJ2-7, with a possible D match to TRBD1 (6 bases). In DNA, the CDR3 is TGTGCCAGCAGCCGGTGGGGGCAGGAGCAGTACTTC. Protein product: CASSRWGQEQYF.